This passage covers 14 T cell receptor beta chains from one sample sequenced in a study of cytomegalovirus exposure and HLA in healthy donors. Both 60 Vbeta primers and 13 Jbeta primers went into the PCR. This table comes from immunoSEQ multiplex PCR, and its TCRdb copy is limited to in-frame clones, with some not included. The sample contains over 150,000 clones, about 69% of which appear only once. Sequencing input: PBMCs. The receptors shown here come from a young man in good health and CMV-seropositive.

This clone came up a few times. The junction and the germline gene differ at one end; a read error may be behind it. The V gene is TRBV7-7, the J gene TRBJ2-2; 8 nucleotides align to TRBD1. Per the germline V gene, CDR1 is SSHAT and CDR2 is FNYEAQ (reference sequence). The CDR3 runs 16 residues. CDR3 residues: CASSPAGQANTGELFF. As DNA, the CDR3 is TGTGCTAGCAGCCCCGCGGGACAGGCGAACACCGGGGAGCTGTTTTTT. Filled out from reference TRBV7-7 and TRBJ2-2, the complete variable domain reads GAGVSQSPRYKVTKRGQDVTLRCDPISSHATLYWYQQALGQGPEFLTYFNYEAQPDKSGLPSDRFSAERPEGSISTLTIQRTEQRDSAMYRCASSPAGQANTGELFFGEGSRLTVL.

The chain has TRBV9 and TRBJ2-5, with 10 bases that match TRBD1. The CDR3 contains 15 residues. In germline, CDR1 is SGDLS, CDR2 YYNGEE. Losses at the gene ends were 4 bases for V and 5 bases for J; bases not matched to a gene: 8. CDR3 sequence: CASSRGTGVRETQYF. The CDR3, as DNA: TGTGCCAGCAGCCGTGGGACAGGGGTTCGGGAGACCCAGTACTTC.

The chain couples TRBV4-1 to TRBJ2-5; D is ambiguous. Germline V gene lookup returns CDR1 MGHRA and CDR2 YSYEKL. The CDR3 runs 14 residues. Deletions cut 2 bases from V and 4 bases from J, with 11 bases between. The CDR3, as DNA: TGCGCCAGCAGCCAAATCGCGTCGGGAGAGACCCAGTACTTC. It is translated as CASSQIASGETQYF.

This chain uses TRBV23-1 with TRBJ2-7; 8 bases align to TRBD2. TRBV23-1 is reported as an ORF; its role is uncertain. This CDR3 contains 14 residues. V shed 10 bases, J shed 5 bases, and the junction held 13 bases outside the gene matches. The CDR3 DNA is TGCGCCACCCACTCCTCGGGAGGGAAGGACGAGCAGTACTTC. It translates to CATHSSGGKDEQYF.

This chain joins TRBV6-5 and TRBJ1-2; possibly TRBD1 for D (6 bases). CDR3 length: 14 residues. CDR1 is MNHEY and CDR2 is SVGAGI in the germline V gene. Between the trimmed V and J ends, which lost 2 bases and 8 bases, there was a span of 15 bases. The CDR3 loop reads CASSYPHRESGYTF. The CDR3 DNA follows: TGTGCCAGCAGTTACCCACACAGGGAGAGCGGCTACACCTTC.

This clone was found once. The V call is TRBV29-1, the J call TRBJ2-6; perhaps TRBD1 as D (6 bases). V was shortened by 1 base and J by 0 bases, with 10 bases between the two germline ends. CDR1 SQVTM and CDR2 ANQGSEA come from the germline V gene. This CDR3 region has 16 residues. CDR3 nucleotide sequence: TGCAGCGTTGAAGCGGGACAATTCTCTGGGGCCAACGTCCTGACTTTC. Translation: CSVEAGQFSGANVLTF.

The chain carries TRBV10-3 and TRBJ2-5; maybe TRBD1 (6 bases). The CDR3 is made up of 13 amino acids. V dropped 5 bases and J dropped 3 bases, with 10 bases sitting between them. Germline V CDR1 and CDR2: ENHRY, SYGVKD. In DNA form, the CDR3 reads TGTGCCATCAGTTCGGACAGCGAAGAGACCCAGTACTTC. As protein: CAISSDSEETQYF.

The gene calls are TRBV5-6 and TRBJ2-1, with 10 bases aligning to TRBD2. Germline CDR1 and CDR2: SGHDT and YYEEEE. Losses at the gene ends were 7 bases for V and 6 bases for J; bases not matched to a gene: 10. This CDR3 has 15 amino acids. The CDR3 DNA sequence: TGTGCCAGCTATAGGACTAGCGGAGCCCTCAATGAGCAGTTCTTC. It yields the protein CASYRTSGALNEQFF.

V and J are TRBV4-3 and TRBJ1-2; 9 bases map to TRBD1. With V trimmed by 4 bases and J by 3 bases, 3 bases remained unmatched. Per germline, CDR1 LGHNA and CDR2 YSLEER. The CDR3 runs 14 residues. CDR3 nucleotides: TGCGCCAGCAGCCCCGGACAGGGGTACTATGGCTACACCTTC. Amino acid sequence: CASSPGQGYYGYTF.

This clone was seen a handful of times. The V gene is TRBV7-2, the J gene TRBJ2-5, with D possibly being TRBD2 (6 bases). The germline gives CDR1 SGHTA, CDR2 FQGNSA. This CDR3 spans 16 amino acids. V was shortened by 0 bases and J by 5 bases, with 16 bases between the two germline ends. CDR3 in amino acids: CASSLASGTGGETQYF. DNA for the CDR3: TGTGCCAGCAGCTTAGCGTCTGGGACTGGAGGCGAGACCCAGTACTTC.

The CDR3, as DNA: TGTGCCAGTAGTACCCCGGGCAGGGAAGAGACCCAGTACTTC. It encodes CASSTPGREETQYF. This chain joins TRBV19 and TRBJ2-5; D possibly corresponds to TRBD1 (5 bases). Germline CDR1 reads LNHDA; CDR2 reads SQIVND (reference sequence). The CDR3 loop spans 14 amino acids. The V gene lost 4 bases and the J gene lost 3 bases, with 12 bases spanning the gap.

This sequence joins TRBV5-1 and TRBJ2-3; TRBD1 aligns across 11 bases. The CDR3 is 15 residues long. Germline V CDR1 and CDR2: SGHRS, YFSETQ. V was pared by 4 bases and J by 4 bases, with 5 bases of the junction left unmatched. As DNA, the CDR3 is TGCGCCAGCAGCCCTGGGACAGGGGGGTCAGATACGCAGTATTTT. Protein: CASSPGTGGSDTQYF.

The J gene is TRBJ1-5, the V gene TRBV28; D is uncertain. Trimming stripped 8 bases from V and 0 bases from J, with 14 bases between. Per the germline V gene, CDR1 is MDHEN and CDR2 is SYDVKM. The CDR3 is 15 amino acids. CDR3 coding DNA: TGTGCCAGCCATGGAGGCTTAAATAGCAATCAGCCCCAGCATTTT. Its protein product is CASHGGLNSNQPQHF.

The table lists this clone with a few counts. The chain combines TRBV29-1 with TRBJ2-2; 8 positions match TRBD2. The V segment lost 7 bases and the J segment 1 base; nucleotides outside the gene matches: 2. From germline, CDR1 is SQVTM and CDR2 ANQGSEA. The CDR3 is made up of 13 amino acids. The CDR3 is CSAGGGNTGELFF. For the CDR3, the DNA is TGCAGCGCCGGGGGGGGGAACACCGGGGAGCTGTTTTTT.